This T cell receptor (beta chain) was obtained from a study of blood T cells in healthy people across ages (dated by TCRdb to about 2015). Looking at the study overall: In model experiments, template switching captured about one uniquely barcoded TCR beta cDNA molecule for every two T cells. Using the same blood draw, the study looked at two additional independent replicas of 1 million unique cDNA reads for two donors, one aged 18 to 30 and the other aged 80 or older. To track age-related changes in TCR beta repertoire diversity, the study relied on deep sequencing normalized with unique cDNA molecular identifiers. To avoid experimental bias, donors of different ages were spread randomly across the sequencing lanes. The donors were divided into four age groups: young (average around 16 years), middle-aged (about 41), aged (around 67) and long-lived (roughly 82).

What the authors observed across the whole study: The percentage of naive T cells measured by flow cytometry correlated strongly with observed TCR beta diversity. Compared with the aged group, the long-lived group had more naive CD4+ T cells, fewer expanded clones and increased TCR diversity, suggesting age selection. As age increased, observed TCR beta diversity per million T cells dropped in a roughly linear way, and a significant reduction was already evident by age about 40. Total diversity estimates from one million sequenced T cells were considered lower bounds and underestimates. Because the CMV infection status of the donors was unknown, age-related changes in expanded clonotypes may potentially have been confounded. Since profiling was done on bulk unsorted PBMCs, naive and antigen-experienced compartments could not be conclusively compared.

Systemically healthy Caucasian individuals from Russia, approximately 39 in total and aged roughly 6 to 95 years, were included as donors. Each donor gave 8.5 to 10 milliliters of peripheral blood, collected into EDTA-treated Vacutainer tubes. PBMCs were isolated by Ficoll-Paque density-gradient centrifugation, with at least 6.5 million obtained per sample. Total RNA was extracted from PBMCs with Trizol reagent, with at least 6 micrograms obtained per sample. For every donor, an aliquot of PBMCs went through flow cytometry to measure the percentages of naive CD45RAhigh/CD27high T cells. As for this clonotype: Its antigen is unknown. No per-base quality is available; no much larger clone lies one base away.

The library was built by means of 5' RACE. Sequencer: Illumina HiSeq 2500. A second PCR of roughly 7 to 12 cycles was performed with a sample-barcoded 5' primer and a J-beta primer mix. Each TCR beta cDNA molecule received a unique molecular identifier from a template-switch 5' adaptor carrying 12 random nucleotides. Each sample yielded at least 3 million CDR3-containing paired-end reads. All of the RNA was converted into first-strand cDNA using the Mint cDNA synthesis kit, with a TRBC-specific oligonucleotide serving as the primer. Following uracil-DNA glycosylase treatment, a first 18-cycle PCR with universal primers M1SS and BC2_uni_R was performed on all cDNA. In the source study's methods: Normalization of each sample was performed by random selection of 1 million high-quality reads, each carrying a distinct molecular identifier. Instead of being binned into consensus sequences, reads with shared molecular identifiers were discarded. MiTCR, run with a Q25 quality threshold and the strictest error-elimination algorithm, handled CDR3 identification, clonotype clustering and error correction. A nonparametric unseen species model with Euler transformation was used to estimate a lower bound on total TCR beta diversity. In TCRdb, the public reads were trimmed at Q25 with fastp and aligned with MiXCR, with productive beta chains retained. Each entry is one CDR3 protein sequence, shown with its most common DNA and genes. These V and J calls rely on TCRdb rather than the paper's analysis. Recorded for this sample are around 1,600,000 distinct CDR3 sequences; around 40% of them occurred a single time. Together, the top ten hold around 4% of the sample.

V loses 5 bases, J loses 5 bases, and the germline ends lie 9 bases apart. Spanning cysteine to phenylalanine, the CDR3 consists of 12 amino acids. The CDR3 DNA has 36 bases and is translated from base 1. As encoded in the germline V gene (reference sequence), CDR1 is SEHNR while CDR2 is FQNEAQ. The sequence is built from TRBV7-9 and TRBJ2-5, with the D gene not clear enough to name. The TCR was taken from a woman aged 18 to 35 in good health. Sequencing used blood. Here is the DNA: TGTGCCAGCAGCATCCGACGTGAGACCCAGTACTTC. Translated, it reads CASSIRRETQYF.